Described below is a single TCR beta chain sequence and its context. In its sample, this clonotype was seen a few times. There is no known antigen for this receptor. No base quality information exists; no much larger clone differs at one position. The sample belongs to a study of T-cell memory formation after mild COVID-19 (dated by TCRdb to 2020 to 2022). As for the study more broadly: Most TCR sequence clusters were specific to one of the two donors. In a couple of donors, T-cell clones that expanded and contracted after mild COVID-19 were followed by sequencing TCRalpha and TCRbeta repertoires longitudinally. The cohort comprised two young, previously healthy adult volunteers, one female and one male. Study-level results and caveats: Clones contracting from day 15 to 85 had balanced CD4/CD8 phenotypes, while a second wave expanding from day 15 to 37 was biased towards CD4+. Contracting CD4+ clones were found mainly in CM and EM memory subsets, while CD8+ clones were enriched in EMRA. Only a couple of mild cases were covered in the study, and larger cohorts including severe cases with pre-infection samples were considered necessary. The detection of some responding clones in pre-infection memory suggests that pre-existing cross-reactive memory T cells joined the SARS-CoV-2 response. The second-wave clones that peaked on day 37 were not confirmed to be SARS-CoV-2 specific.

From cysteine to phenylalanine, the CDR3 is 13 amino acids long. The kept DNA is CDR3 alone, 39 bases in frame from the first base. Deletion took 2 bases off V and 5 bases off J, with a span of 6 bases between the germline ends. The sample was run on an Illumina NovaSeq 6000. cDNA libraries for TCRalpha and TCRbeta were prepared by 5'RACE using constant-segment primers, with sample barcodes and unique molecular identifiers added. Trizol reagent was used to extract RNA from every sample. Libraries were amplified in two PCR steps, with a second sample barcode and Illumina TruSeq adapters added in the second step. Sequencing of libraries was performed on an Illumina NovaSeq with 2 x 150 bp paired-end reads. The original pipeline was this. Demultiplexing of reads and collapsing into UMI-guided consensus sequences were performed with migec v1.2.7. Using mixcr v2.1.11, UMI consensuses were aligned to TRA and TRB V and J templates and then assembled into clonotypes. Clonotypes were classified as expanded or contracted when called significant by both edgeR and NoisET, with noise models trained on biological replicates. edgeR calls used a false discovery rate-adjusted p below 0.01 and a log2 fold-change threshold of 1. As an exploratory analysis of dynamics, PCA with hierarchical clustering was applied to max-normalized trajectories of the 1000 most abundant clonotypes. Separately sequenced CD4+ and CD8+ repertoires were used to assign the CD4 or CD8 phenotype of responding clones. TCRdb passed the public sequencing reads through fastp at Q25 and MiXCR, retaining productive beta sequences. Merged by CDR3 protein, the rows form single entries marked with the most common genes and DNA. The V and J calls here are based on TCRdb, not the publication. The sample has 300,000 to 400,000 distinct CDR3 sequences on record, about 16% of them singletons. The ten most abundant clones make up under 25% of the sample.

Ficoll-Paque density gradient centrifugation was used to isolate PBMCs. The sequence derives from a man aged 18 to 35 who had mild COVID-19 (a few samples of this study predate the infection). The sample titles of this study are shuffled in the database, so cell type and time point are left out; the donor was told from shared clones. Material for sequencing was PBMCs or a T cell subset sorted from them (not recorded which). The rearrangement combines TRBV12-3 or TRBV12-4 with TRBJ1-4; TRBD1 is perhaps the D gene, given 6 matching bases. Here is the DNA: TGTGCCAGCAGTTTAAGGGGGAATGAAAAACTGTTTTTT. It encodes CASSLRGNEKLFF.